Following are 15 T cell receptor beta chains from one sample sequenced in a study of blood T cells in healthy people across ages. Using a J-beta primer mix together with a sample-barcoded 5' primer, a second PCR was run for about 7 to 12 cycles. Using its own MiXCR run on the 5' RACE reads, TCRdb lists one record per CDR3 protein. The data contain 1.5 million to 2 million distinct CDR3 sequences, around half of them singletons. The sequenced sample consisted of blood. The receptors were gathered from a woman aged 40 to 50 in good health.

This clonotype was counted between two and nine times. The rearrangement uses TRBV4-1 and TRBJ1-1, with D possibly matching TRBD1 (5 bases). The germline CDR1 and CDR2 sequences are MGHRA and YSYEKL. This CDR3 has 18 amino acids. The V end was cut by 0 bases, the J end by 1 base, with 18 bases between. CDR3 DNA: TGCGCCAGCAGCCAAGAAGCGCCTTGGGGGGAAGGGAACACTGAAGCTTTCTTT. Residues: CASSQEAPWGEGNTEAFF.

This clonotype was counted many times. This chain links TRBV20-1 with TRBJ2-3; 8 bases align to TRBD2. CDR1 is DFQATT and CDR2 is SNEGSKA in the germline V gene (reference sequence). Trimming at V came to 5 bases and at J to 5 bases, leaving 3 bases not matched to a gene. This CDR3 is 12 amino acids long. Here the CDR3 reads CSAGTRRDTQYF. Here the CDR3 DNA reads TGCAGTGCTGGGACTAGGAGAGATACGCAGTATTTT.

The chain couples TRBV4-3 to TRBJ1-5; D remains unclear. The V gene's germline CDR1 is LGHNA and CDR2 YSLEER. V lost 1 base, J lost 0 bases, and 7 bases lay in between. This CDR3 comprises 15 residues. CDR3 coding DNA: TGCGCCAGCAGCCAAGCGGCGGCTAGCAATCAGCCCCAGCATTTT. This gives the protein CASSQAAASNQPQHF.

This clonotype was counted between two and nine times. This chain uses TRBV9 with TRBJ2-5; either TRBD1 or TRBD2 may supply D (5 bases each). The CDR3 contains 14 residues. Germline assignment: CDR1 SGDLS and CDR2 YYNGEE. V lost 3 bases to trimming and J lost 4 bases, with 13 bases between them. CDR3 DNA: TGTGCCAGCAGCGCGGGACGGCAGGGAGAGACCCAGTACTTC. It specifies CASSAGRQGETQYF.

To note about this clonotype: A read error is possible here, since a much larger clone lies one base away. This chain's CDR3 is CASSPSRLAKNIQHF. The CDR3 coding sequence is TGCGCCAGCAGCCCATCGCGACTAGCCAAAAACATTCAGCACTTC. The chain links TRBV4-3 to TRBJ2-4, with 7 bases lining up with TRBD2. Germline V gene sequence: CDR1 LGHNA, CDR2 YSLEER. The length of the CDR3 is 15 residues.

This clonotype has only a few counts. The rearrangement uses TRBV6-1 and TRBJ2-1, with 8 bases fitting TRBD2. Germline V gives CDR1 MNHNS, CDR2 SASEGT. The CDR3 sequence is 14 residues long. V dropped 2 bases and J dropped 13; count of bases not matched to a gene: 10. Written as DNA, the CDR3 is TGTGCCAGCAGTGAATTTTTTAGCGGGGTGAGACAGTTCTTC. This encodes CASSEFFSGVRQFF.

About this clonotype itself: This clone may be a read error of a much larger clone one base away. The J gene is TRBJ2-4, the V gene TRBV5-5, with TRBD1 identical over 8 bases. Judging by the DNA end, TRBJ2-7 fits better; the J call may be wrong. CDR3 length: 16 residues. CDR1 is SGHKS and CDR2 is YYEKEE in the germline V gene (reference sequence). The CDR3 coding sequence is TGTGCCAGCAGCTTTTGGCGGACAGGGTACTCCCACGAGCAGTACTTC. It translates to CASSFWRTGYSHEQYF.

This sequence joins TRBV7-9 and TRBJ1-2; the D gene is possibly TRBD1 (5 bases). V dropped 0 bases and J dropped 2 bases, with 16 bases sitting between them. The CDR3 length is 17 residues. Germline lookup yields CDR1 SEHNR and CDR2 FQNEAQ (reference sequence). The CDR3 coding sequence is TGTGCCAGCAGCTTAGCCATTGGCGTTGGGGGGAACTATGGCTACACCTTC. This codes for CASSLAIGVGGNYGYTF.

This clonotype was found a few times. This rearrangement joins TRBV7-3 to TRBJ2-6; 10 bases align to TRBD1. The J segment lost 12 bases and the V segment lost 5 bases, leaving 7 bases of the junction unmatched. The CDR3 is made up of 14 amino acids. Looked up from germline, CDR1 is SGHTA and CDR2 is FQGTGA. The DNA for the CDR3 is TGTGCCAGCAGCAAGCAGGGACAGGGGTCCGTCCTGACTTTC. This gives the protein CASSKQGQGSVLTF.

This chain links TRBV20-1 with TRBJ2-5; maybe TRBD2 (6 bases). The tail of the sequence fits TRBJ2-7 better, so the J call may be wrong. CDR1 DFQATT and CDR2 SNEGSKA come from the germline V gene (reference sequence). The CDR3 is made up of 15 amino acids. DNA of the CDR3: TGCAGTGCTAGGTCACCTCGTGGAGGGATCTACGAGCAGTACTTC. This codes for CSARSPRGGIYEQYF.

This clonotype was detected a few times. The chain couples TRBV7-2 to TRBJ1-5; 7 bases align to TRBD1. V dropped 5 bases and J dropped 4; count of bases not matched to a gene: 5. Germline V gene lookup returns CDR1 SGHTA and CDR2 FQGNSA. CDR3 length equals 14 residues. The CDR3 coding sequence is TGTGCCAGCAGCACACGACAGGGTAATCAGCCCCAGCATTTT. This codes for CASSTRQGNQPQHF.

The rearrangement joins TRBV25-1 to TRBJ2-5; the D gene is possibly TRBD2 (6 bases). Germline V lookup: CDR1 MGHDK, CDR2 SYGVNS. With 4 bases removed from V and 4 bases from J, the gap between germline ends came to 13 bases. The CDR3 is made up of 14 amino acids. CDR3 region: CASSVRGASETQYF. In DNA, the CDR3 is TGTGCCAGCAGTGTCCGCGGGGCTTCAGAGACCCAGTACTTC.

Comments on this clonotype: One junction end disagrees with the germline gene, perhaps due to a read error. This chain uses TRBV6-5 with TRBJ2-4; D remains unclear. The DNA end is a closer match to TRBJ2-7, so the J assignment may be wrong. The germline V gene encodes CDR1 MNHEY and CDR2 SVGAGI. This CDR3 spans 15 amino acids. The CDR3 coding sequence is TGTGCCGGCAGTTACGGCGACTCTTACTCCCACGAGCAGTACTTC. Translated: CAGSYGDSYSHEQYF.

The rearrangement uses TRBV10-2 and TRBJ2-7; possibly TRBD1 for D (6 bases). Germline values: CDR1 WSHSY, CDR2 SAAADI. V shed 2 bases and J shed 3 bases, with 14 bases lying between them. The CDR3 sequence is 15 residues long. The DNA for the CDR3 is TGCGCCAGCAGTGAGCCAGCAAAGGGGGACTACGAGCAGTACTTC. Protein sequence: CASSEPAKGDYEQYF.

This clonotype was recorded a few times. The CDR3 spells CASSQEGAARHFSGANVLTF. The CDR3 nucleotides read TGCGCCAGCAGCCAAGAAGGGGCAGCTCGCCATTTCTCTGGGGCCAACGTCCTGACTTTC. This chain uses TRBV4-3 with TRBJ2-6, with TRBD1 as a possible D gene (5 bases). Germline V gene data show CDR1 as LGHNA and CDR2 as YSLEER. V lost 0 bases to trimming and J lost 0 bases, with 18 bases between them. CDR3 size: 20 residues.